These T cell receptor beta chains were read from a single sample in a study of identical twins. TCRdb itself ran the 5' RACE reads through MiXCR, one entry per CDR3 protein. Counted here are roughly 720,000 distinct CDR3 sequences, over 15% occurring once; the ten biggest clones make up roughly 13%. The data also belong to a second study, concerning T cells expressing NK-cell markers.

The sequencing sample was made of PBMCs. The source of these receptors is a woman between 18 and 29 years old in good health. The CDR3 runs from the conserved cysteine through the conserved F or W. D genes are given only for firm matches. Clone sizes are given selectively: once, few, many, or a class where the clone is expanded.

CDR3 length	V gene	J gene	D gene	clone size	CDR3 DNA	CDR3 protein
14	TRBV12-3/TRBV12-4	TRBJ2-5	TRBD2	.	TGTGCCACCCATGGACTAGCGGGAAAAGAGACCCAGTACTTC	CATHGLAGKETQYF
16	TRBV7-2	TRBJ2-7	TRBD2	.	TGTGCCAGCAGCTTAGGGGCCGGGAGGGCCCTCTACGAGCAGTACTTC	CASSLGAGRALYEQYF
15	TRBV7-8	TRBJ2-4	.	few	TGTGCCAGCAGCTTAGAGGGGATAGCCAAAAACATTCAGTACTTC	CASSLEGIAKNIQYF
11	TRBV13	TRBJ1-1	.	.	TGTGCCAGCAGCTTGGACGCTGAAGCTTTCTTT	CASSLDAEAFF
12	TRBV20-1	TRBJ2-4	.	few	TGCAGTGCCGGCGGAGGGGAAAACATTCAGTACTTC	CSAGGGENIQYF
13	TRBV11-2	TRBJ2-3	.	.	TGTGCCAGCAGCTTCGTATATGGGGATACGCAGTATTTT	CASSFVYGDTQYF
14	TRBV10-3	TRBJ2-7	TRBD1	.	TGTGCCATCAGTGATTCAGGGGGCAGCCCGGTGCAGTACTTC	CAISDSGGSPVQYF
15	TRBV18	TRBJ2-1	TRBD2	.	TGTGCCAGCTCCTTAGCGGGGGGGCCAGACAATGAGCAGTTCTTC	CASSLAGGPDNEQFF
16	TRBV12-3/TRBV12-4	TRBJ1-2	TRBD1	.	TGTGCCAGCAGTTTCTCCTTTGGACAGGGAACCCGTGGCTACACCTTC	CASSFSFGQGTRGYTF
14	TRBV5-1	TRBJ2-2	.	.	TGCGCCAGCAGCATGATGCAGAACACCGGGGAGCTGTTTTTT	CASSMMQNTGELFF
17	TRBV19	TRBJ2-6	TRBD2	.	TGTGCCAGTAGCAGGACTAGCGGTTACACTGGGGCCAACGTCCTGACTTTC	CASSRTSGYTGANVLTF
15	TRBV2	TRBJ1-2	.	once	TGTGCCAGCAGTGAGGAGCGCGGAGAAATCTATGGCTACACCTTC	CASSEERGEIYGYTF
12	TRBV10-3	TRBJ2-3	.	few	TGTGCCATCAGGGGTCGGGCAGATACGCAGTATTTT	CAIRGRADTQYF
16	TRBV5-1	TRBJ1-1	TRBD1	.	TGCGCCAGCAGCCTCGGGACAGGGTATACGAACACTGAAGCTTTCTTT	CASSLGTGYTNTEAFF
13	TRBV20-1	TRBJ1-1	.	.	TGCAGTGCTAGTCGCGCCAGAAACACTGAAGCTTTCTTT	CSASRARNTEAFF
16	TRBV4-3	TRBJ2-2	TRBD2	.	TGCGCCAGCAGCCCTATAGCGGGAGGGATGACCGGGGAGCTGTTTTTT	CASSPIAGGMTGELFF
17	TRBV5-1	TRBJ1-1	.	.	TGCGCCAGCAGCTTCACAGGATTATCCGGTATTGGGACTGAAGCTTTCTTT	CASSFTGLSGIGTEAFF
12	TRBV7-2	TRBJ2-7	.	many	TGTGCCAGCAGCTTCTGGCTCTACGAGCAGTACTTC	CASSFWLYEQYF
14	TRBV6-2/TRBV6-3	TRBJ2-7	TRBD1	.	TGTGCCAGCATCCCGGGACAGGGGAGGTACGAGCAGTACTTC	CASIPGQGRYEQYF
16	TRBV7-9	TRBJ2-7	.	.	TGTGCCAGCAGCTCCCAGGGCAGAGCCCTAACCTACGAGCAGTACTTC	CASSSQGRALTYEQYF
12	TRBV20-1	TRBJ1-1	.	few	TGCAGTGCTAGCTCGACAGCCACTGAAGCTTTCTTT	CSASSTATEAFF
15	TRBV25-1	TRBJ1-6	TRBD1	.	TGTGCCAGCAGTGAATTGGGACAGGGGTATTCACCCCTCCACTTT	CASSELGQGYSPLHF
16	TRBV27	TRBJ2-1	.	few	TGTGCCAGCAGTTTATCGAATAGACTAGGAGGACGAGAGCAGTTCTTC	CASSLSNRLGGREQFF
12	TRBV29-1	TRBJ2-7	TRBD1	.	TGCAGCGTTGTTGAACAGGGGACCGAGCAGTACTTC	CSVVEQGTEQYF
13	TRBV7-9	TRBJ2-5	.	.	TGTGCCAGCAGCCGCACAGGGACAGAGACCCAGTACTTC	CASSRTGTETQYF
13	TRBV25-1	TRBJ2-1	.	.	TGTGCCACCTCGGAAGAGCGGTTCCATGAGCAGTTCTTC	CATSEERFHEQFF
14	TRBV11-2	TRBJ2-7	.	few	TGTGCCAGCAGCACCGGGACTCCCTCCTACGAGCAGTACTTC	CASSTGTPSYEQYF
17	TRBV10-3	TRBJ2-6	.	few	TGTGCCATCAGTGAGCCGGGACACCTAACCGGGGCCAACGTCCTGACTTTC	CAISEPGHLTGANVLTF
13	TRBV7-2	TRBJ1-1	.	.	TGTGCCAGCAGCACTTTGAGGCGGCCTGAAGCTTTCTTT	CASSTLRRPEAFF
15	TRBV29-1	TRBJ2-3	TRBD2	.	TGCAGCGTTGATTTGACTAGCGGGATAACAGATACGCAGTATTTT	CSVDLTSGITDTQYF
14	TRBV7-9	TRBJ2-7	TRBD2	few	TGTGCCAGCAGCCCTCGGGACTATAGCTACGAGCAGTACTTC	CASSPRDYSYEQYF
12	TRBV12-3/TRBV12-4	TRBJ1-1	.	many	TGTGCCAGCAGTTTAAGGGGCACTGAAGCTTTCTTT	CASSLRGTEAFF
15	TRBV5-1	TRBJ2-7	TRBD1	.	TGCGCCAGCAGCAGGACAGGGGGTGATACCTACGAGCAGTACTTC	CASSRTGGDTYEQYF
16	TRBV24-1	TRBJ2-3	TRBD2	.	TGTGCCACCAGTGATCCGGGACTAGCGGGCGCAGATACGCAGTATTTT	CATSDPGLAGADTQYF
12	TRBV10-3	TRBJ1-2	TRBD1	few	TGTGCCTCATCGACAGGGGCTAGTGGCTACACCTTC	CASSTGASGYTF
13	TRBV20-1	TRBJ2-1	.	many	TGCAGTGTGGAGGGGGCTAATGGCAATGAGCAGTTCTTC	CSVEGANGNEQFF
16	TRBV12-3/TRBV12-4	TRBJ2-7	TRBD2	.	TGTGCCAGCAGTTTGTCCGGGGGGATTAATTCCTACGAGCAGTACTTC	CASSLSGGINSYEQYF
15	TRBV18	TRBJ2-5	.	.	TGTGCCAGCTCACCGACGTTATCCACGGGGGAGACCCAGTACTTC	CASSPTLSTGETQYF
15	TRBV7-9	TRBJ2-1	TRBD1	few	TGTGCCAGCAGCGGCAGGGGGACGGACCACAATGAGCAGTTCTTC	CASSGRGTDHNEQFF
14	TRBV12-3/TRBV12-4	TRBJ1-1	.	.	TGTGCCAGCAGTTTCTCCCAAGGGAACACTGAAGCTTTCTTT	CASSFSQGNTEAFF